These 12 T cell receptor beta chains share one sample of origin, sequenced in a study of blood T cells in healthy people across ages. It was with a sample-barcoded 5' primer and a J-beta primer mix that a second PCR of about 7 to 12 cycles was run. TCRdb redid the calling of the 5' RACE reads with MiXCR, one entry per CDR3 protein. The data show about 800,000 distinct CDR3 sequences, roughly 60% seen once. The sequenced sample consisted of blood. Source of these receptors: a young man in good health.

The chain links TRBV15 to TRBJ2-7, with no clear D. The CDR3 is 15 amino acids. Trimming shortened V by 8 bases and J by 5 bases, and 22 bases separated the two germline ends. Germline V gene sequence: CDR1 LNHNV, CDR2 YYDKDF (reference sequence). CDR3 protein: CATRKGIAAGDEQYF. The CDR3 DNA is TGTGCCACCCGTAAAGGCATAGCCGCAGGCGACGAGCAGTACTTC.

This clonotype was observed a few times. The chain joins TRBV29-1 to TRBJ2-1; a possible D gene is TRBD1 (5 bases). Trimming left V 2 bases short and J 5 bases short, with 10 bases between. The V gene's germline CDR1 is SQVTM and CDR2 ANQGSEA. The CDR3 loop spans 13 amino acids. CDR3 coding DNA: TGCAGCGTTGAAAGGGGCAACAACAATGAGCAGTTCTTC. Translating it yields CSVERGNNNEQFF.

CDR3 loop: CASSRLAGVINPYEQYF. CDR3 sequence (DNA): TGTGCCAGCAGCCGACTAGCGGGAGTTATCAACCCCTACGAGCAGTACTTC. The chain joins TRBV3-1 to TRBJ2-7, with 12 bases identical to TRBD2. Germline CDR1 and CDR2: LGHDT and YNNKEL (reference sequence). The CDR3 length is 17 residues. V lost 4 bases to trimming and J lost 2 bases; unmatched junction nucleotides: 9.

The CDR3 bases are TGTGCCAGCAGCCGGGAAGGGACAGTCACAGATACGCAGTATTTT. This gives the protein CASSREGTVTDTQYF. The rearrangement links TRBV3-1 to TRBJ2-3; 7 bases agree with TRBD1. The CDR3 runs to 15 residues. Germline V gene lookup returns CDR1 LGHDT and CDR2 YNNKEL (reference sequence). V lost 4 bases and J lost 2; bases outside the gene matches: 6.

This clonotype was seen more than once but under ten times. V and J are TRBV20-1 and TRBJ2-5; unclear D gene. V was pared by 5 bases and J by 2 bases, with 15 bases between. CDR3 length equals 14 residues. Germline V gene sequence: CDR1 DFQATT, CDR2 SNEGSKA (reference sequence). CDR3 in amino acids: CSAYPGPIQETQYF. The CDR3 coding sequence is TGCAGTGCTTATCCTGGCCCCATTCAAGAGACCCAGTACTTC.

This clonotype occurred a few times. The chain employs TRBV12-3 or TRBV12-4 and TRBJ2-7, with 7 nucleotides matching TRBD2. The CDR3 spans 18 residues. With 6 bases clipped from V and 0 bases from J, the junction kept 17 bases outside the gene matches. CDR3 sequence reads: CASSRHAGRAINSYEQYF. Written as DNA, the CDR3 is TGTGCCAGCAGCCGCCACGCAGGGAGGGCGATAAACTCCTACGAGCAGTACTTC.

This clonotype appeared a few times. This chain connects TRBV20-1 to TRBJ2-3; 10 nucleotides align to TRBD2. The germline V gene has CDR1 DFQATT and CDR2 SNEGSKA (reference sequence). The CDR3 contains 15 residues. The V and J ends lost 5 bases and 3 bases, in that order; junction bases with no gene match: 8. The CDR3 DNA sequence: TGCAGTGCTCCCCGTAGCGGGAGGCGGACAGATACGCAGTATTTT. This codes for CSAPRSGRRTDTQYF.

V gene TRBV20-1 combines with J gene TRBJ2-1; D unresolved. Germline V gene lookup returns CDR1 DFQATT and CDR2 SNEGSKA (reference sequence). Trimming cost V 1 base and J 7 bases, with 11 bases left between them. The CDR3 loop spans 13 amino acids. CDR3 DNA: TGCAGTGCTAGAGTATCGGCGGTAAATGAGCAGTTCTTC. Its protein is CSARVSAVNEQFF.

The rearrangement joins TRBV15 to TRBJ2-1, with D unresolved. Deletions cut 3 bases from V and 4 bases from J, with 7 bases between. CDR3 length: 13 residues. The germline V gene has CDR1 LNHNV and CDR2 YYDKDF (reference sequence). The CDR3 sequence: CATSRIEYNEQFF. CDR3 sequence (DNA): TGTGCCACCAGCAGGATAGAGTACAATGAGCAGTTCTTC.

The chain links TRBV29-1 to TRBJ1-5; D not certain. Germline-derived CDR1 and CDR2 are SQVTM and ANQGSEA. The V and J ends lost 3 bases and 3 bases respectively, with 9 bases between them. This CDR3 comprises 13 residues. DNA for the CDR3: TGCAGCGTTGAGGTGTACCCCAATCAGCCCCAGCATTTT. Translation: CSVEVYPNQPQHF.

This clonotype showed up just a few times. The chain recombines TRBV10-3 with TRBJ2-5; a possible D gene is TRBD2 (5 bases). CDR1 ENHRY and CDR2 SYGVKD come from the germline V gene. V lost 4 bases and J lost 3, with 15 bases in between. The CDR3 is 15 amino acids. The CDR3 here is CAISGGSASKETQYF. CDR3 bases: TGTGCCATCAGTGGAGGTAGCGCGTCTAAAGAGACCCAGTACTTC.

This CDR3 reads CSVTGGGENGYTF. The CDR3 bases are TGCAGCGTGACAGGGGGTGGAGAGAATGGCTACACCTTC. The V gene is TRBV29-1, the J gene TRBJ1-2; TRBD1 matches at 9 bases. The CDR3 consists of 13 residues. Losses at the gene ends were 6 bases for V and 6 bases for J; bases not matched to a gene: 8. Germline-derived CDR1 and CDR2 are SQVTM and ANQGSEA.